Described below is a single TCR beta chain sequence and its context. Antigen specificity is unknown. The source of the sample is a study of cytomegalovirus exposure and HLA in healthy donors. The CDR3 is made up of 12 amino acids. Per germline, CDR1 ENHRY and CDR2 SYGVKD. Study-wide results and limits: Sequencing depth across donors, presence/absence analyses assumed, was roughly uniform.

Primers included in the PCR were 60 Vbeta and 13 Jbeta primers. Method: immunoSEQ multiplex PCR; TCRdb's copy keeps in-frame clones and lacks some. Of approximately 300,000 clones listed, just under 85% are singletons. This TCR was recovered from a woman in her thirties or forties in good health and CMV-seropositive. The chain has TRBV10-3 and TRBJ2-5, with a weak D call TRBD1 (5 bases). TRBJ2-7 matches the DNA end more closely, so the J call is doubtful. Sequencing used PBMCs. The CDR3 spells CAISKDTYEQYF. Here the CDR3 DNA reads TGTGCCATCAGTAAGGACACATACGAGCAGTACTTC.